What follows are 12 T cell receptor beta chains derived from one specimen sequenced in a study of T cells after yellow fever vaccination (dated by TCRdb to between 2018 and 2021). Libraries were made using 5' RACE. Sequenced on an Illumina NovaSeq 6000. The public sequencing data were trimmed at Q25 with fastp and processed into clonotypes with MiXCR by TCRdb, which kept only in-frame beta chains. Each entry is one CDR3 protein sequence, shown with its most common DNA and genes. This sample gives about 340,000 distinct CDR3 sequences in total; roughly an eighth of them show up just once. In total, the top ten clones hold roughly 3.1% of the sample. What this sample's treatment or condition label stands for: live attenuated yellow fever vaccine strain. The sequences come from CD4+ T cells sorted from PBMCs, collected 15 days after the yellow fever booster vaccination. Every receptor here comes from a man aged 18-30 years who received the YFV17D yellow fever vaccine.

Ten or more counts support this clonotype. The chain links TRBV5-1 to TRBJ2-7; D uncertain. CDR1 SGHRS and CDR2 YFSETQ come from the germline V gene. This CDR3 comprises 11 residues. The V gene lost 1 base and the J gene lost 6 bases, with 5 bases spanning the gap. The DNA for the CDR3 is TGCGCCAGCAGCTTGCGCGTCGAGCAGTACGTC. Translated, it gives CASSLRVEQYV.

This clonotype was recorded a few times. The gene calls are TRBV6-1 and TRBJ1-2; D not certain. The CDR3 is 14 amino acids. Trimming removed 0 bases from V and 4 bases from J, with 9 bases in between. Looked up from germline, CDR1 is MNHNS and CDR2 is SASEGT. CDR3 sequence: CASSEAGSGYGYTF. CDR3 DNA sequence: TGTGCCAGCAGTGAAGCAGGGTCGGGCTATGGCTACACCTTC.

The V gene is TRBV27, the J gene TRBJ1-2; TRBD1 is a possible D gene (5 bases). This CDR3 is 13 amino acids long. Germline CDR1 is MNHEY and CDR2 is SMNVEV (reference sequence). V shed 6 bases and J shed 8 bases, with 16 bases lying between them. DNA of the CDR3: TGTGCCAGCAGATCCCACGGGGCTGACGGCTACACCTTC. It is translated as CASRSHGADGYTF.

The table lists this clonotype with a few counts. This rearrangement joins TRBV4-3 to TRBJ2-3; 11 bases match TRBD1. Germline V lookup: CDR1 LGHNA, CDR2 YSLEER. V lost 3 bases, J lost 3 bases, and 5 bases stayed unmatched. The CDR3 is 16 amino acids. The CDR3 DNA reads as TGCGCCAGCAGCCAGAGAGGACAGGGGGCAACAGATACGCAGTATTTT. It codes for CASSQRGQGATDTQYF.

This clonotype occurred many times. The V call is TRBV12-3 or TRBV12-4, the J call TRBJ1-1; no definite D call. The CDR3 has 14 residues. V was trimmed by 4 bases and J by 1 base, leaving 10 bases between them. The CDR3 sequence: CASSSRRTNTEAFF. The CDR3 bases are TGTGCCAGCAGTTCTCGGCGAACGAACACTGAAGCTTTCTTT.

This clonotype appeared many times. The chain combines TRBV12-3 or TRBV12-4 with TRBJ1-5; D is undetermined. CDR3 length: 13 residues. The V end was cut by 6 bases, the J end by 4 bases, with 10 bases between. The CDR3 region has the DNA TGTGCCAGCAGCCGCCGGGAGAATCAGCCCCAGCATTTT. This encodes CASSRRENQPQHF.

The genes are TRBV4-2 and TRBJ1-1; D ambiguous. V was shortened by 1 base and J by 3 bases, with 6 bases between the two germline ends. Looked up from germline, CDR1 is LGHNA and CDR2 is YNFKEQ. The CDR3 contains 13 residues. This CDR3 is CASSQVGDTEAFF. The CDR3 DNA follows: TGTGCCAGCAGCCAAGTGGGTGACACTGAAGCTTTCTTT.

The rearrangement uses TRBV27 and TRBJ2-1; 10 bases align to TRBD1. Per the germline V gene, CDR1 is MNHEY and CDR2 is SMNVEV (reference sequence). The CDR3 sequence is 14 residues long. The V and J ends lost 6 bases and 7 bases, in that order; junction bases with no gene match: 6. The DNA of the CDR3 is TGTGCCAGCAGGACAGGGGGCGCAAGGAATGAGCAGTTCTTC. It yields the protein CASRTGGARNEQFF.

This clonotype was detected many times. The CDR3 nucleotides read TGCAGTGCCCCTGGACAGGGACCCTACGAGCAGTACGTC. Translated: CSAPGQGPYEQYV. J is TRBJ2-7 and V is TRBV20-1; 8 bases are a match to TRBD1. Germline loops: CDR1 DFQATT, CDR2 SNEGSKA (reference sequence). V dropped 6 bases and J dropped 2; count of bases not matched to a gene: 6. The CDR3 is made up of 13 amino acids.

In nucleotides, the CDR3 is TGCAGTGCTAGAGGGACTAGCGGGGCCTTAAATACGCAGTATTTT. Translating it yields CSARGTSGALNTQYF. V gene TRBV20-1 combines with J gene TRBJ2-3; 12 bases map to TRBD2. Trimming at V came to 1 base and at J to 7 bases, leaving 6 bases not matched to a gene. Germline-derived CDR1 and CDR2 are DFQATT and SNEGSKA (reference sequence). The CDR3 totals 15 residues.

This clonotype was detected ten times or more. This sequence joins TRBV10-2 and TRBJ2-7; D gene ambiguous. V was cut by 3 bases and J by 5 bases, with 14 bases left in between. CDR1 is WSHSY, CDR2 SAAADI, per germline. This CDR3 is 14 amino acids long. The chain's CDR3 is CASSDHGRLDEQYF. In nucleotides, the CDR3 is TGCGCCAGCAGTGATCACGGACGCCTTGACGAGCAGTACTTC.

The V and J genes are TRBV7-9 and TRBJ1-2, with unresolved D. Looked up from germline, CDR1 is SEHNR and CDR2 is FQNEAQ (reference sequence). Trimming pared 3 bases from V and 6 bases from J, leaving 14 bases between. The CDR3 spans 14 residues. The DNA of the CDR3 is TGTGCCAGCAGCTTTGCGGGGATTCGGGATGGCTACACCTTC. Translated: CASSFAGIRDGYTF.